This T cell receptor beta chain was sequenced for a study of shared clonotypes between healthy human individuals. Study information: Per-donor plates numbered three CD4 naive, three CD4 memory, two CD8 naive and one CD8 memory.

Deep-level running was used for the assay. The input for sorted-subset replicate PCRs was 150 to 200 ng DNA, about 29,000 T cell genomes. Profiled with immunoSEQ multiplex PCR; TCRdb holds only in-frame clones, not every one. The data show some 2,000,000 clones, with nearly 97% seen just once and around 0.13% held by the top ten. This clone came up a few times. Germline V gene sequence: CDR1 SEHNR, CDR2 FQNEAQ (reference sequence). V lost 7 bases, J lost 1 base, and 13 bases lay in between. The CDR3 covers 14 residues. Specimen: naive CD4+ T cells sorted from blood. Regarding subset: CD45RA+ positively selected. This sequence joins TRBV7-9 and TRBJ1-2; D call uncertain. The clonotype was recovered from a man between 18 and 35 years old in good health. CDR3 protein: CASTHDLLNYGYTF. CDR3 DNA: TGTGCCAGCACCCACGACCTGCTTAACTATGGCTACACCTTC.